This T cell receptor beta chain was found in a study of CD8 T cells in ankylosing spondylitis. Study-level results: Among TCR beta sequences, a motif of eight or nine highly homologous variants appeared characteristic of ankylosing spondylitis blood. A CD8+ phenotype characterized the disease-linked clones, which were relatively rare in peripheral blood. There were earlier reports of some motif variants in reactive arthritis synovial fluid and blood. It was reported that disease-linked clones were significantly enriched in matched ankylosing spondylitis synovial fluid.

This clonotype was counted a few times. Antigen specificity is unknown. Library preparation for TCR beta used quantitative 5'-RACE with molecular barcodes. TCRdb called the 5' RACE reads again in MiXCR, with one record for every CDR3 protein. The sample contains some 840,000 distinct CDR3 sequences, about 10% of which appear only once. The CDR3 covers 16 residues. V was clipped by 2 bases and J by 4 bases; unmatched bases: 8. CDR1 and CDR2 (germline): MNHEY, SMNVEV (reference sequence). The sequenced sample was blood, either unsorted or a sorted T cell fraction (not recorded which). The receptor comes from a male donor with ankylosing spondylitis. The V gene is TRBV27, the J gene TRBJ1-2; 9 bases are a match to TRBD1. CDR3 in DNA: TGTGCCAGCAGTTTAAGGACCGACAGGGGGATCTATGGCTACACCTTC. Translation gives CASSLRTDRGIYGYTF.